The 7 T cell receptor beta chains below come from one sample, sequenced in a study of regulatory T cells in long-lasting Graves disease. Building the TCR beta libraries relied on iRepertoire HTBI primers, and CDR3 regions underwent Arm-PCR. In TCRdb, the multiplex PCR reads were re-called with MiXCR into one record per CDR3 protein. The data contain about 240,000 distinct CDR3 sequences, 20% to 25% of them singletons. The time point is: newly diagnosed GD, antithyroid drugs for less than 3 months. Extracted PBMC RNA gave rise to the TCR library. Sequenced here: peripheral blood mononuclear cells (PBMCs), sampled at new diagnosis, from a patient treated with antithyroid drugs. The receptors originated from a female donor with Graves disease.

This clonotype was seen only a few times. This chain links TRBV5-8 with TRBJ1-5, with D possibly TRBD1 on 6 matching bases. The CDR3 runs 14 residues. V was pared by 3 bases and J by 7 bases, with 14 bases between. The germline CDR1 and CDR2 sequences are SGHTS and YDEGEE. The CDR3 sequence: CASSSDRGEQPQHF. The CDR3 DNA follows: TGTGCCAGCAGCTCGGACAGAGGAGAACAGCCCCAGCATTTT.

V gene TRBV28 combines with J gene TRBJ1-2; 9 nucleotides match TRBD1. The trim removed 5 bases at V and 7 bases at J, leaving 11 bases unmatched. CDR3 length equals 15 residues. From germline, CDR1 is MDHEN and CDR2 SYDVKM. DNA of the CDR3: TGTGCCAGCAGTCCACTACAGGGGGCGAGTGTTGGCTACACCTTC. Its translation: CASSPLQGASVGYTF.

This chain joins TRBV9 and TRBJ2-5; 10 bases match TRBD2. Trimming cost V 3 bases and J 5 bases; bases outside gene matches: 19. The CDR3 spans 19 residues. Germline V gene sequence: CDR1 SGDLS, CDR2 YYNGEE. In nucleotides, the CDR3 is TGTGCCAGCAGCGCCATAGTGGGGGAAAGCGGGGGGGCCTCGGAGACCCAGTACTTC. This codes for CASSAIVGESGGASETQYF. Based on the CDR3 plus reference TRBV9 and TRBJ2-5, the full variable domain is DSGVTQTPKHLITATGQRVTLRCSPRSGDLSVYWYQQSLDQGLQFLIQYYNGEERAKGNILERFSAQQFPDLHSELNLSSLELGDSALYFCASSAIVGESGGASETQYFGPGTRLLVL.

Ten or more counts support this clonotype. The chain recombines TRBV7-2 with TRBJ2-1; TRBD1 aligns across 7 bases. Per germline, CDR1 SGHTA and CDR2 FQGNSA. This CDR3 is built from 14 residues. V dropped 5 bases and J dropped 9; count of bases not matched to a gene: 10. CDR3 loop: CASSKGTVAIEQFF. The CDR3 DNA reads as TGTGCCAGCAGCAAGGGGACAGTCGCTATTGAGCAGTTCTTC.

As DNA, the CDR3 is TGCGCCAGCAGATCCCCGGGGTCCCACTTATTACAGCAGTTCTTC. It specifies CASRSPGSHLLQQFF. The chain uses TRBV5-1 and TRBJ2-1; D perhaps matches TRBD2 (5 bases). The CDR3 covers 15 residues. Germline CDR1 and CDR2: SGHRS and YFSETQ. Trimming removed 5 bases from V and 11 bases from J, with 23 bases in between.

The chain joins TRBV28 to TRBJ1-4; 8 bases align to TRBD1. Germline values: CDR1 MDHEN, CDR2 SYDVKM. After removal of 4 bases from V and 5 bases from J, the junction contained 9 bases not matched to a gene. This CDR3 has 16 amino acids. CDR3 coding DNA: TGTGCCAGCAGTTCACTCCCGGGACAGGAGAATGAAAAACTGTTTTTT. Protein: CASSSLPGQENEKLFF.

This clonotype has a count of ten or more. The chain uses TRBV5-1 and TRBJ1-3; possibly TRBD1 for D (5 bases). The CDR3 spans 14 residues. Trimming stripped 7 bases from V and 4 bases from J, with 15 bases between. Germline V CDR1 and CDR2: SGHRS, YFSETQ. CDR3 sequence: CASSDGTGGNTIYF. In DNA form, the CDR3 reads TGCGCCAGCTCGGATGGGACGGGAGGAAACACCATATATTTT.